This passage covers 3 T cell receptor beta chains from one sample sequenced in a study of T cells in Graves' hyperthyroidism and ophthalmopathy. Authors of the study amplified TCR beta CDR3 regions from RNA transcripts. During a first-round RT-PCR of the TCR CDR3, the HTBI primer set was used. A single record per CDR3 protein comes from TCRdb applying MiXCR to the multiplex PCR reads. This table holds approximately 630,000 distinct CDR3 sequences, roughly 15% found once. The sequenced material came from blood. All receptors derive from a woman aged 25-40 years with Graves' hyperthyroidism.

This chain connects TRBV11-2 to TRBJ1-3, with D hard to call. There are 15 residues in the CDR3. Germline V lookup: CDR1 SGHAT, CDR2 FQNNGV. V lost 1 base and J 4 bases, leaving 11 bases between the germline ends. The CDR3 reads CASSLGRNLGNTIYF. The CDR3 DNA is TGTGCCAGCAGCTTAGGCAGGAATTTGGGAAACACCATATATTTT. Based on the CDR3 plus reference TRBV11-2 and TRBJ1-3, the full variable domain is EAGVAQSPRYKIIEKRQSVAFWCNPISGHATLYWYQQILGQGPKLLIQFQNNGVVDDSQLPKDRFSAERLKGVDSTLKIQPAKLEDSAVYLCASSLGRNLGNTIYFGEGSWLTVV.

This chain uses TRBV11-3 with TRBJ2-2, with 7 bases lining up with TRBD1. The CDR3 covers 12 residues. Germline V gene lookup returns CDR1 SGHNT and CDR2 YENEEA. V shed 1 base and J 13 bases; nucleotides not matched to a gene: 3. The CDR3 DNA follows: TGTGCCAGCAGCTTAGCCTACAGGGGGCTGTTTTTT. Its protein product is CASSLAYRGLFF.

This clonotype was recorded many times. The chain couples TRBV6-2 or TRBV6-3 to TRBJ2-1; D perhaps matches TRBD1 (5 bases). CDR3 size: 13 residues. V was trimmed by 4 bases and J by 7 bases, leaving 11 bases between them. Germline V gene data show CDR1 as MNHEY and CDR2 as SVGEGT. The CDR3 region is CASSWGRYNEQFF. The CDR3 DNA sequence: TGTGCCAGCAGTTGGGGCCGGTATAATGAGCAGTTCTTC.